The 27 T cell receptor beta chains below all came from one sample that was sequenced in a study of blood T cell repertoires in COVID-19. Clones were sequenced by immunoSEQ multiplex PCR, and TCRdb holds only the in-frame ones, with some missing. The data hold about 120,000 clones, with 86% observed a single time. Sequences were obtained from peripheral blood. These receptors were collected from a middle-aged man with acute or convalescent COVID-19.

V usage is TRBV6-2 or TRBV6-3 and J usage is TRBJ2-7, with a weak D call TRBD1 (5 bases). V lost 0 bases, J lost 3 bases, and 15 bases lay in between. Germline V gives CDR1 MNHEY, CDR2 SVGEGT. The CDR3 length is 16 residues. The CDR3 loop is CASSYSGQVLFYEQYF. Here the CDR3 DNA reads TGTGCCAGCAGTTACTCCGGACAAGTGCTCTTCTACGAGCAGTACTTC.

This rearrangement joins TRBV3-1 (or the pseudogene TRBV3-2) to TRBJ1-2, with 8 bases aligning to TRBD1. The CDR3 runs 16 residues. Germline-derived CDR1 and CDR2 are LGHDT and YNNKEL (reference sequence). Trimming at V came to 1 base and at J to 3 bases, leaving 7 bases not matched to a gene. CDR3 amino acids: CASSQARGQGDYGYTF. CDR3 DNA sequence: TGTGCCAGCAGCCAAGCCCGTGGACAGGGCGACTATGGCTACACCTTC.

The J gene is TRBJ1-6, the V gene TRBV27; TRBD1 matches 8 bases. Germline V gives CDR1 MNHEY, CDR2 SMNVEV (reference sequence). This CDR3 has 13 amino acids. Germline trimming cut 10 bases from V and 3 bases from J; bases unmatched to any gene: 2. The CDR3 DNA reads TGTGCCACCGGGACAGGCTATAATTCACCCCTCCACTTT. Amino acid sequence: CATGTGYNSPLHF.

This clone is a singleton in its sample. This sequence joins TRBV29-1 and TRBJ2-7; tentatively, D is TRBD1 (6 bases). The CDR3 runs 14 residues. The V end lost 3 bases, the J end lost 3 bases, and 15 bases lay between the germline ends. Germline loops: CDR1 SQVTM, CDR2 ANQGSEA. CDR3: CSVDKGSRGYEQYF. DNA for the CDR3: TGCAGCGTTGACAAAGGGAGCAGGGGCTACGAGCAGTACTTC.

The chain joins TRBV7-2 to TRBJ2-5, with D possibly matching TRBD2 (5 bases). Looked up from germline, CDR1 is SGHTA and CDR2 is FQGNSA. The CDR3 sequence is 14 residues long. V gave up 5 bases and J gave up 7 bases, with 17 bases separating them. The CDR3 DNA sequence: TGTGCCAGCAGCCTAACAATAGCGTCCGGGACCCAGTACTTC. This gives the protein CASSLTIASGTQYF.

The V gene is TRBV7-2, the J gene TRBJ2-1; D possibly corresponds to TRBD2 (6 bases). The CDR3 has 15 amino acids. Trimming removed 1 base from V and 2 bases from J, with 9 bases in between. CDR1 and CDR2 (germline): SGHTA, FQGNSA. This CDR3 reads CASSLDGSTYNEQFF. Written as DNA, the CDR3 is TGTGCCAGCAGCTTAGACGGGAGTACCTACAATGAGCAGTTCTTC.

V and J are TRBV7-9 and TRBJ2-5; D might be TRBD2 (5 bases). The CDR3 is 13 residues long. Germline CDR1 reads SEHNR; CDR2 reads FQNEAQ (reference sequence). With 1 base removed from V and 5 bases from J, the gap between germline ends came to 8 bases. The CDR3 region has the DNA TGTGCCAGCAGCTTAGGAGGGCTGGAGACCCAGTACTTC. It translates to CASSLGGLETQYF.

The chain employs TRBV11-2 and TRBJ1-6; TRBD1 might be the D (5 bases). This CDR3 has 14 residues. Germline V gives CDR1 SGHAT, CDR2 FQNNGV. Trimming took off 4 bases at V and 7 bases at J, with 11 bases between the two ends. CDR3 amino acids: CASSSYRGNSPLHF. CDR3 in DNA: TGTGCCAGCAGCTCCTACCGGGGGAATTCACCCCTCCACTTT.

In its sample, this clone was seen once. The chain recombines TRBV6-5 with TRBJ1-1, with 7 nucleotides matching TRBD1. The CDR3 loop spans 13 amino acids. Losses at the gene ends were 6 bases for V and 1 base for J; bases not matched to a gene: 2. Germline-derived CDR1 and CDR2 are MNHEY and SVGAGI. CDR3 region: CASSQGGNTEAFF. DNA of the CDR3: TGTGCCAGCAGCCAGGGGGGGAACACTGAAGCTTTCTTT.

V gene TRBV11-1 combines with J gene TRBJ2-2; D might be TRBD1 (5 bases). Germline loops: CDR1 SGHAT, CDR2 FQDESV (reference sequence). The CDR3 covers 15 residues. Trimming stripped 1 base from V and 4 bases from J, with 10 bases between. CDR3 nucleotides: TGTGCCAGCAGCTTAGGCAGGGTTGGCACCGGGGAGCTGTTTTTT. Residues: CASSLGRVGTGELFF.

V gene TRBV14 combines with J gene TRBJ1-3, with TRBD1 matching 8 bases. Germline V CDR1 and CDR2: SGHDN, FVKESK. Losses at the gene ends were 3 bases for V and 2 bases for J; bases not matched to a gene: 3. This CDR3 is 15 amino acids long. CDR3 in amino acids: CASSQMTGAGNTIYF. CDR3 bases: TGTGCCAGCAGCCAGATGACAGGGGCTGGAAACACCATATATTTT.

The V call is TRBV5-4, the J call TRBJ1-1; no reliable D call. Trimming stripped 4 bases from V and 1 base from J, with 5 bases between. The V gene's germline CDR1 is SGHNT and CDR2 YYREEE (reference sequence). The CDR3 is made up of 12 amino acids. This chain's CDR3 is CASSRGNTEAFF. CDR3 coding DNA: TGTGCCAGCAGCCGGGGGAACACTGAAGCTTTCTTT.

To note about this clone: Distinct nucleotide sequences in the sample also encode this CDR3. The J gene is TRBJ2-6, the V gene TRBV5-4; no definite D call. Trimming took off 2 bases at V and 3 bases at J, with 3 bases between the two ends. The CDR3 length is 13 residues. The germline gives CDR1 SGHNT, CDR2 YYREEE (reference sequence). The CDR3: CASSFHGANVLTF. The CDR3 DNA follows: TGTGCCAGCAGCTTTCATGGGGCCAACGTCCTGACTTTC.

This clone occurred a few times. The chain is built from TRBV6-5 and TRBJ1-2; 8 bases fit TRBD1. This CDR3 comprises 14 residues. After removal of 6 bases from V and 6 bases from J, the junction contained 9 bases not matched to a gene. CDR1 is MNHEY and CDR2 is SVGAGI in the germline V gene. The CDR3 sequence: CASSLSPGGNGYTF. For the CDR3, the DNA is TGTGCCAGCAGCTTAAGCCCAGGGGGCAATGGCTACACCTTC.

V gene TRBV19 combines with J gene TRBJ1-3; D is perhaps TRBD1 (5 bases). Germline V gene sequence: CDR1 LNHDA, CDR2 SQIVND (reference sequence). Deletions cut 4 bases from V and 2 bases from J, with 15 bases between. The CDR3 spans 16 residues. CDR3 protein: CASSTSLAGTGNTIYF. CDR3 bases: TGTGCCAGTAGTACCTCCCTGGCAGGGACTGGAAACACCATATATTTT.

V is TRBV12-3 or TRBV12-4 and J is TRBJ2-5, with 7 bases identical to TRBD1. CDR3 length: 13 amino acids. V lost 6 bases and J lost 4; bases outside the gene matches: 5. The CDR3 sequence: CASRTRDRETQYF. The CDR3 DNA is TGTGCCAGCAGAACCCGGGACAGAGAGACCCAGTACTTC.

This chain uses TRBV12-3 or TRBV12-4 with TRBJ1-1, with D unclear. The CDR3 is made up of 11 amino acids. V was shortened by 6 bases and J by 8 bases, with 10 bases between the two germline ends. The CDR3 DNA reads TGTGCCAGCAGATATGACAAGGAAGCTTTCTTT. It encodes CASRYDKEAFF.

The chain has TRBV19 and TRBJ1-5; D not certain. The CDR3 is made up of 15 amino acids. V dropped 3 bases and J dropped 4 bases, with 13 bases sitting between them. CDR1 is LNHDA and CDR2 is SQIVND in the germline V gene (reference sequence). The CDR3 here is CASSMVALSNQPQHF. The CDR3 DNA reads TGTGCCAGTAGTATGGTGGCCTTAAGTAATCAGCCCCAGCATTTT.

V is TRBV29-1 and J is TRBJ1-3, with 7 bases fitting TRBD1. There are 14 residues in the CDR3. Germline CDR1 and CDR2: SQVTM and ANQGSEA. J was trimmed by 0 bases and V by 7 bases; bases with no gene match: 6. CDR3 sequence (DNA): TGCAGCGGTACAGGGGAACTCTCTGGAAACACCATATATTTT. This encodes CSGTGELSGNTIYF. Full variable domain (rest looked up from reference TRBV29-1 and TRBJ1-3): SAVISQKPSRDICQRGTSLTIQCQVDSQVTMMFWYRQQPGQSLTLIATANQGSEATYESGFVIDKFPISRPNLTFSTLTVSNMSPEDSSIYLCSGTGELSGNTIYFGEGSWLTVV.

This clone was observed once. The chain links TRBV9 to TRBJ2-3; TRBD2 matches at 7 bases. The length of the CDR3 is 15 residues. V trimming: 0 bases; J trimming: 2 bases; junction bases outside the gene matches: 3. Germline assignment: CDR1 SGDLS and CDR2 YYNGEE. CDR3 residues: CASSVEAGYTDTQYF. DNA for the CDR3: TGTGCCAGCAGCGTAGAAGCGGGGTACACAGATACGCAGTATTTT.

The chain carries TRBV25-1 and TRBJ1-2; D possibly corresponds to TRBD1 (5 bases). The V gene lost 4 bases and the J gene lost 3 bases, with 12 bases spanning the gap. There are 14 residues in the CDR3. Germline values: CDR1 MGHDK, CDR2 SYGVNS. CDR3 sequence: CASSGGDRHYGYTF. The CDR3, as DNA: TGTGCCAGCAGTGGAGGAGACAGACACTATGGCTACACCTTC.

The genes are TRBV20-1 and TRBJ2-2; 9 bases line up with TRBD2. The CDR3 runs 14 residues. Germline CDR1 and CDR2: DFQATT and SNEGSKA (reference sequence). V shed 3 bases, J shed 5 bases, and the junction held 4 bases outside the gene matches. As DNA, the CDR3 is TGCAGTGCTAGTAGGCGGGAGGGGACCGGGGAGCTGTTTTTT. Its translation: CSASRREGTGELFF.

This chain uses TRBV7-3 with TRBJ2-1; D is unclear. The CDR3 has 17 residues. Trimming shortened V by 1 base and J by 3 bases, and 16 bases separated the two germline ends. CDR1 is SGHTA and CDR2 is FQGTGA in the germline V gene. CDR3: CASSLSPLVRNYNEQFF. The CDR3 bases are TGTGCCAGCAGCTTAAGCCCGTTGGTCAGAAACTACAATGAGCAGTTCTTC.

The chain uses TRBV30 and TRBJ1-6; TRBD1 aligns across 7 bases. V trimming: 3 bases; J trimming: 4 bases; junction bases outside the gene matches: 3. This CDR3 contains 14 residues. The germline V gene encodes CDR1 GTSNPN and CDR2 SVGIG (reference sequence). In DNA, the CDR3 is TGTGCCTGGAGCCCGGGACAGTATAATTCACCCCTCCACTTT. Protein: CAWSPGQYNSPLHF.

V gene TRBV19 combines with J gene TRBJ1-3, with D uncertain. This CDR3 comprises 13 residues. Germline-derived CDR1 and CDR2 are LNHDA and SQIVND (reference sequence). Trimming took 5 bases from V and 4 from J, leaving 9 bases between them. CDR3 in DNA: TGTGCCAGTAGTCCCTCTTTAGGAAACACCATATATTTT. This codes for CASSPSLGNTIYF.

This clone has a handful of counts. CDR3 sequence: CASSLEGVAVYNEQFF. The CDR3 coding sequence is TGCGCCAGCAGCTTGGAGGGAGTAGCGGTCTACAATGAGCAGTTCTTC. The V gene is TRBV5-1, the J gene TRBJ2-1; the D gene is possibly TRBD2 (6 bases). The CDR3 loop spans 16 amino acids. V shed 0 bases and J shed 3 bases, with 13 bases lying between them. Germline values: CDR1 SGHRS, CDR2 YFSETQ.

Only one count was recorded for this clone. This chain joins TRBV19 and TRBJ1-5; D is unclear. The CDR3 sequence is 13 residues long. Trimming pared 3 bases from V and 5 bases from J, leaving 8 bases between. Germline CDR1 LNHDA, CDR2 SQIVND (reference sequence). The CDR3 coding sequence is TGTGCCAGTAGTATTCGGTCCGATCAGCCCCAGCATTTT. Translating it yields CASSIRSDQPQHF.